The present entry profiles one T cell receptor beta chain with its context. The sample originates from a study of blood T cell repertoires in COVID-19. TCRdb's table, derived via immunoSEQ multiplex PCR, lists solely in-frame clones and lacks some. Altogether hundreds of thousands of clones are present, approximately 88% being singletons, with the ten largest covering 6.9%. V lost 3 bases and J lost 1; bases outside the gene matches: 10. The CDR3 runs to 20 residues. Per germline, CDR1 SGHDN and CDR2 FVKESK. The V gene is TRBV14, the J gene TRBJ2-3; 16 nucleotides match TRBD2. The sample taken for sequencing was peripheral blood. This clonotype was obtained from a woman aged 25 to 39 who had recovered from COVID-19. CDR3 DNA: TGTGCCAGCAGCCAGGGGACTAGCGGGGGGGCCGAAGAAGGCACAGATACGCAGTATTTT. Protein product: CASSQGTSGGAEEGTDTQYF.